This T cell receptor (beta chain) was recorded in a study of regulatory T cells in long-lasting Graves disease. Time point meaning: newly diagnosed GD, antithyroid drugs for less than 3 months. TCR sequences were obtained from RNA taken from PBMCs. The CDR3 has 13 amino acids. In germline, CDR1 is SGHRS, CDR2 YFSETQ. V was pared by 0 bases and J by 6 bases, with 9 bases between. Both iRepertoire HTBI primers and Arm-PCR of CDR3 regions were used to build the TCR beta libraries. MiXCR was run by TCRdb on the multiplex PCR reads, yielding one entry per CDR3 protein. Among roughly 500,000 distinct CDR3 sequences listed, approximately 12% were seen once. The same data also went into a second study, on T cells in Graves' hyperthyroidism and ophthalmopathy.

This receptor was identified in a man aged 25-45 years with Graves disease. Source: peripheral blood mononuclear cells (PBMCs), taken at new diagnosis, from a patient treated with antithyroid drugs. This sequence joins TRBV5-1 and TRBJ1-1; unclear D gene. The CDR3 coding sequence is TGCGCCAGCAGCTTGGAGTACCGGTCTGAAGCTTTCTTT. It is translated as CASSLEYRSEAFF.